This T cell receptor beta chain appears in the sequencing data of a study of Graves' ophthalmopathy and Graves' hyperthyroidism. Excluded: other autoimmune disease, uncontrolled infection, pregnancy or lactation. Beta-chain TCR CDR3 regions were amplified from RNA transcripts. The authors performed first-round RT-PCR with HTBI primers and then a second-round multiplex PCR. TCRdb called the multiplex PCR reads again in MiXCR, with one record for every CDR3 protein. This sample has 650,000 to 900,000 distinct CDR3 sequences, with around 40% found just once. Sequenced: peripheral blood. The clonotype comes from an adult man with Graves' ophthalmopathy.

CDR3 nucleotide sequence: TGTGCCAGCAGCGTACAAGGCCCCGGGGCCAACGTCCTGACTTTC. Translation: CASSVQGPGANVLTF. J is TRBJ2-6 and V is TRBV25-1; D is unresolved. The germline V gene has CDR1 MGHDK and CDR2 SYGVNS. Trimming took off 6 bases at V and 4 bases at J, with 13 bases between the two ends. CDR3 length equals 15 residues.